This T cell receptor (beta chain) originates from a study of T cell repertoires in cytomegalovirus infection. About the study: Both CMV infection and a matching HLA type were indicated by public TCR beta signatures.

Regarding this clonotype: Its antigen remains unknown.

Regarding the study as a whole: CMV-specific TCR beta clonotypes restricted by HLA-C dominated the ex vivo response. Cumulative frequency of public TCR beta families picked out carriers of CMV plus the relevant HLA.

This CDR3 has 14 amino acids. Trimming took 8 bases from V and 1 from J, leaving 14 bases between them. Germline V CDR1 and CDR2: MNHEY, SMNVEV (reference sequence). A single record per CDR3 protein comes from TCRdb applying MiXCR to the reads. The sample includes about 740,000 distinct CDR3 sequences, roughly 35% seen only once; the top ten take about 2.8%. The sample comprised PBMCs. The receptor's source is a human donor in good health (CMV status not recorded). Some clones in this sample may be carry-over from other donors' samples. The rearrangement joins TRBV27 to TRBJ1-1, with D uncertain. The CDR3 DNA reads TGTGCCAGCGCCTGGCGGAGGGAGAACACTGAAGCTTTCTTT. Residues: CASAWRRENTEAFF.